This T cell receptor beta chain was identified in a study of technical replicates of blood from several donors. V lost 2 bases and J 2 bases, leaving 13 bases between the germline ends. CDR3 size: 16 residues. Germline loops: CDR1 SGHAT, CDR2 FQNNGV. Generated by immunoSEQ multiplex PCR, the TCRdb table keeps only in-frame clones and is missing some. The sample consists of about 81,000 clones, approximately 97% of them appearing once. Input material: T cells isolated from PBMCs. This clonotype was obtained from a human donor in good health. The gene calls are TRBV11-2 and TRBJ1-3; D is perhaps TRBD1 (5 bases). This chain's CDR3 is CASSLSTGRTGNTIYF. CDR3 DNA: TGTGCCAGCAGCTTAAGTACAGGACGAACTGGAAACACCATATATTTT.